This T cell receptor beta chain was identified during a study of blood T cell repertoires in COVID-19. Turning to the study itself: From the United States, Italy and Spain came samples of acute and convalescent COVID-19. T cells, B-cell-depleted T cells, or PBMCs provided the cDNA or gDNA that served as material.

V dropped 5 bases and J dropped 7 bases, with 17 bases sitting between them. Germline V gene sequence: CDR1 MDHEN, CDR2 SYDVKM. The CDR3 contains 15 residues. Original data processing: The authors estimated nucleated cell counts from reference gene primer amplification. Data came from immunoSEQ multiplex PCR; TCRdb stores just in-frame clones and leaves some out. The D gene and trimming were derived from the DNA, and the V and J assignments and clone size from that table. The data contain approximately 35,000 clones, about 87% of them singletons. Sample: peripheral blood. This receptor was obtained from a man in his fifties or sixties with active COVID-19. J is TRBJ2-2 and V is TRBV28; D is possibly TRBD2 (6 bases). DNA for the CDR3: TGTGCCAGCAGTCCACCGCGGGAAGTAAACGGGGAGCTGTTTTTT. As protein: CASSPPREVNGELFF.